This TCR beta chain was retrieved from a study of CD8+ T cells in alopecia areata. The germline gives CDR1 SQVTM, CDR2 ANQGSEA. The V segment lost 4 bases and the J segment 7 bases; nucleotides outside the gene matches: 14. The CDR3 covers 16 residues. TCR sequencing used cDNA made by reverse transcription of extracted RNA. TCRdb's table, derived via immunoSEQ multiplex PCR, lists solely in-frame clones and lacks some. The table shows under 350,000 clones, with over 45% occurring only once. Treatment indicated: oral pan-JAK inhibitor, 5-10 mg twice daily. The J gene is TRBJ1-4, the V gene TRBV29-1, with 8 bases lining up with TRBD1. This receptor was obtained from a human donor with alopecia areata. The sample here was CD4+ T cells sorted from blood, taken at week 24, from a patient treated with tofacitinib. CDR3 nucleotide sequence: TGCAGCGTTGGGACAACTGGACAGGGAGAGGGTGAAAAACTGTTTTTT. Protein: CSVGTTGQGEGEKLFF.